This T cell receptor (beta chain) was recorded in a study of CD8+ T cells in alopecia areata. The study's findings and limits: Significant decreases in scalp clonality and expanded CD8+ clones followed tofacitinib treatment.

This clone was seen only a few times. What it binds is not known. The germline V gene encodes CDR1 PRHDT and CDR2 FYEKMQ (reference sequence). This CDR3 contains 15 residues. Trimming cost V 5 bases and J 3 bases; bases outside gene matches: 6. Extraction of RNA preceded its reverse transcription into cDNA, which served as the sequencing template. This table comes from immunoSEQ multiplex PCR, and its TCRdb copy is limited to in-frame clones, with some not included. The table includes 190,000 or so clones, around three fifths detected once. Treatment reported: oral pan-JAK inhibitor, 5-10 mg twice daily.

The receptor was derived from a human donor with alopecia areata. Sequenced material: CD8+ T cells sorted from blood, taken at week 24, from a patient treated with tofacitinib. The V call is TRBV13, the J call TRBJ2-1; 8 nucleotides match TRBD2. The CDR3 DNA is TGTGCCAGCAGCCTCACACTAGCGGACTACAATGAGCAGTTCTTC. It translates to CASSLTLADYNEQFF.